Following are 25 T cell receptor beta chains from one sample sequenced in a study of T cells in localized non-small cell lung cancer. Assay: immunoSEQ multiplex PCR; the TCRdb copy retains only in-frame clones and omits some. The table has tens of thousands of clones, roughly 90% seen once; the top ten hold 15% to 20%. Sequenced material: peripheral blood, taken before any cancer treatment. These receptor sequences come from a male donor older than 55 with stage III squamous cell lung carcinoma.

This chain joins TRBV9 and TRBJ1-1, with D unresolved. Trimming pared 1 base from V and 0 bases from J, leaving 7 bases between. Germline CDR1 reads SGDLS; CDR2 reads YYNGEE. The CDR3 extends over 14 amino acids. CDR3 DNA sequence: TGTGCCAGCAGCGTACAGCACCTGAACACTGAAGCTTTCTTT. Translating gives CASSVQHLNTEAFF. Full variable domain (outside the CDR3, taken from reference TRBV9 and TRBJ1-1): DSGVTQTPKHLITATGQRVTLRCSPRSGDLSVYWYQQSLDQGLQFLIQYYNGEERAKGNILERFSAQQFPDLHSELNLSSLELGDSALYFCASSVQHLNTEAFFGQGTRLTVV.

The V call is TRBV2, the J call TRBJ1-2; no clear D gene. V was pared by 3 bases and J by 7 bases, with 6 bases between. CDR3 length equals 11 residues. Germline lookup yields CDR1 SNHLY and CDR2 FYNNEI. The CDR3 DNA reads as TGTGCCAGCAGTGAGGTGTTTGGCTACACCTTC. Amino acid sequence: CASSEVFGYTF.

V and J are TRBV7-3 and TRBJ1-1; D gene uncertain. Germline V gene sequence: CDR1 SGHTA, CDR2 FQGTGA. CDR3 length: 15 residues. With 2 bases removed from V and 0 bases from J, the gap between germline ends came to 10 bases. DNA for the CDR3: TGTGCCAGCAGCTTAGGTACGGGGATGAACACTGAAGCTTTCTTT. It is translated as CASSLGTGMNTEAFF.

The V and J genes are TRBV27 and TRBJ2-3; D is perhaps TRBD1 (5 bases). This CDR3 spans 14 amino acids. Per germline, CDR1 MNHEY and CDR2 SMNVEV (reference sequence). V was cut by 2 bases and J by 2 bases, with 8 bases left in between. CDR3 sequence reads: CASSLRQTTDTQYF. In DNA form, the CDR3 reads TGTGCCAGCAGTTTAAGACAGACCACAGATACGCAGTATTTT.

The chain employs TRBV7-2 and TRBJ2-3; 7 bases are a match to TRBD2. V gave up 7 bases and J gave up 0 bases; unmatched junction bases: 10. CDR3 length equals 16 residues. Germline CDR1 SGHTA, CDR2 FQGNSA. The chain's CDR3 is CASKGWASGSTDTQYF. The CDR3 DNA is TGTGCCAGCAAGGGGTGGGCTAGCGGTAGCACAGATACGCAGTATTTT.

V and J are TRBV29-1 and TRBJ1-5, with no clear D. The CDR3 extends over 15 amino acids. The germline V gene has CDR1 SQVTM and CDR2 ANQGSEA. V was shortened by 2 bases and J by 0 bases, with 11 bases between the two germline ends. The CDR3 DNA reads TGCAGCGTTGAATTAGGAGGGAATAGCAATCAGCCCCAGCATTTT. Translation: CSVELGGNSNQPQHF. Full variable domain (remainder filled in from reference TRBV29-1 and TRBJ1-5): SAVISQKPSRDICQRGTSLTIQCQVDSQVTMMFWYRQQPGQSLTLIATANQGSEATYESGFVIDKFPISRPNLTFSTLTVSNMSPEDSSIYLCSVELGGNSNQPQHFGDGTRLSIL.

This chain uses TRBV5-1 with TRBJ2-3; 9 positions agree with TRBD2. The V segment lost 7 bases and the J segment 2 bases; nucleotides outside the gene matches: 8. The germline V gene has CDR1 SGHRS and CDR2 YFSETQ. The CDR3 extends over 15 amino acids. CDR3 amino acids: CASRLAGASTDTQYF. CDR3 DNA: TGCGCCAGCCGATTAGCGGGGGCCTCCACAGATACGCAGTATTTT.

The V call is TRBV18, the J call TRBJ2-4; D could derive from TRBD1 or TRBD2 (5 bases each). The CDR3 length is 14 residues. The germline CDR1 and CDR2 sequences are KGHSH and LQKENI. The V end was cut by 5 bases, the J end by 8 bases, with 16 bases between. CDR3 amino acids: CASSSVSGSDIQYF. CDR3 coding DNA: TGTGCCAGCTCATCGGTTTCAGGGAGTGACATTCAGTACTTC.

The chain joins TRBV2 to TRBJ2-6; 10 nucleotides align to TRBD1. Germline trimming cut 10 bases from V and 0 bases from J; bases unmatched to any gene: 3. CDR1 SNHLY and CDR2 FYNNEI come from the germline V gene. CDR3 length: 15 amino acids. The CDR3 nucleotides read TGTGCCATCAGACAGGGGGCCTCTGGGGCCAACGTCCTGACTTTC. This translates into CAIRQGASGANVLTF.

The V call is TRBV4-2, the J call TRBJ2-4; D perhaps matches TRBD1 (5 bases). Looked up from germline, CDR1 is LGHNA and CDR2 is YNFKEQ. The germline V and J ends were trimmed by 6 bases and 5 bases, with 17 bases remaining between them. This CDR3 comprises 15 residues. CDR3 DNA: TGTGCCAGCAGTAGGGGCAGGGCCCTCGAAAACATTCAGTACTTC. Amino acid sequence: CASSRGRALENIQYF.

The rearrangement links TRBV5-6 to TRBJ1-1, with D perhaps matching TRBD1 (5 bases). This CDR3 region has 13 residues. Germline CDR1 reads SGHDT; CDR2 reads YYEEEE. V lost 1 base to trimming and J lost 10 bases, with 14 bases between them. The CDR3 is CASSLTLMGTAFF. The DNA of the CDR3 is TGTGCCAGCAGCTTGACCTTAATGGGGACAGCTTTCTTT. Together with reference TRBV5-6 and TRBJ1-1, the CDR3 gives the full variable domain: DAGVTQSPTHLIKTRGQQVTLRCSPKSGHDTVSWYQQALGQGPQFIFQYYEEEERQRGNFPDRFSGHQFPNYSSELNVNALLLGDSALYLCASSLTLMGTAFFGQGTRLTVV.

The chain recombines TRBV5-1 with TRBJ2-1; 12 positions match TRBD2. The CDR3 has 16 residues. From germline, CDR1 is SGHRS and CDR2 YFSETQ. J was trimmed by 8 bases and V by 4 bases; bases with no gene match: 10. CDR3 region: CASSTLAGGSGDEQFF. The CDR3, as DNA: TGCGCCAGCAGCACACTAGCGGGGGGCTCCGGGGATGAGCAGTTCTTC.

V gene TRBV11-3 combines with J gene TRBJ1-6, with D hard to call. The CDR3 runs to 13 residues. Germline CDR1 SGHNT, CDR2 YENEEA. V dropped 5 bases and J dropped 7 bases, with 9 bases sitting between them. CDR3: CASSLRENSPLHF. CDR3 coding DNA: TGTGCCAGCAGCCTAAGAGAGAATTCACCCCTCCACTTT.

CDR3 DNA: TGTGCCAGCAGACAGGGGTCCCTCAATGAGCAGTTCTTC. Its translation: CASRQGSLNEQFF. The V call is TRBV2, the J call TRBJ2-1; 7 bases line up with TRBD1. Germline V gives CDR1 SNHLY, CDR2 FYNNEI. V lost 6 bases, J lost 6 bases, and 5 bases stayed unmatched. CDR3 length: 13 amino acids.

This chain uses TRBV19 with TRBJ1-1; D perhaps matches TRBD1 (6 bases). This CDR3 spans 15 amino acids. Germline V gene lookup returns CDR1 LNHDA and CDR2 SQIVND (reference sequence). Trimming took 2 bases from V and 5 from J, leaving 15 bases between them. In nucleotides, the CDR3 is TGTGCCAGTAGTATATGGGGGGCAAGACGTACTGAAGCTTTCTTT. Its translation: CASSIWGARRTEAFF.

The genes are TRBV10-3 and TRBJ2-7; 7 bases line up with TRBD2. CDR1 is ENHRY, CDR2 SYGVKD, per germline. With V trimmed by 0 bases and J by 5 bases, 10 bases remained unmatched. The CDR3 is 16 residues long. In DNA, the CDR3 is TGTGCCATCAGTGAGTCGGGGACTACCGGTGGTGACGAGCAGTACTTC. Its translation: CAISESGTTGGDEQYF.

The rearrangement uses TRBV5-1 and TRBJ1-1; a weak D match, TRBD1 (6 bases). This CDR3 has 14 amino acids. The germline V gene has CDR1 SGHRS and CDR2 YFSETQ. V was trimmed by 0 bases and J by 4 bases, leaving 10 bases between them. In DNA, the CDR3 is TGCGCCAGCAGCTTGGCTACAGGGATCACTGAAGCTTTCTTT. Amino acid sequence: CASSLATGITEAFF.

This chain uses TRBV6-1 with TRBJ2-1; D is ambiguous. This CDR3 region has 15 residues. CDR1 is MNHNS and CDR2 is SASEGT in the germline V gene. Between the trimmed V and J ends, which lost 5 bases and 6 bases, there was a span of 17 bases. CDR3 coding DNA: TGTGCCAGCAGTCGGCCAGACTTTGAGATCAATGAGCAGTTCTTC. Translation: CASSRPDFEINEQFF.

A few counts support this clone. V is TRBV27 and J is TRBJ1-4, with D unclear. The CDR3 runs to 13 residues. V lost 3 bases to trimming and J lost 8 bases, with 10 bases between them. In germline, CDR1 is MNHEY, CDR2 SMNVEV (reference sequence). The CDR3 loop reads CASSFNQGEKLFF. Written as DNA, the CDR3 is TGTGCCAGCAGTTTCAATCAAGGAGAAAAACTGTTTTTT.

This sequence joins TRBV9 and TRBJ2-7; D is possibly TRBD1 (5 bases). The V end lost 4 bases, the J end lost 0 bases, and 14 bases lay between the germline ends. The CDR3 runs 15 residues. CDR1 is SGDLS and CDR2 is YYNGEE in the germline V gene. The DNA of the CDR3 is TGTGCCAGCAGCCCCAGTATAGGGGTCTCCTACGAGCAGTACTTC. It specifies CASSPSIGVSYEQYF.

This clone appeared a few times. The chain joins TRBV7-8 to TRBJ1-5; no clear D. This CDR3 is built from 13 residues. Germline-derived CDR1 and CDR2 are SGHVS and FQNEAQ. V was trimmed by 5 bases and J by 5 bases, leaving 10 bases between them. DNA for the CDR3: TGTGCCAGCAGCCCTGGGTTGGATCAGCCCCAGCATTTT. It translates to CASSPGLDQPQHF.

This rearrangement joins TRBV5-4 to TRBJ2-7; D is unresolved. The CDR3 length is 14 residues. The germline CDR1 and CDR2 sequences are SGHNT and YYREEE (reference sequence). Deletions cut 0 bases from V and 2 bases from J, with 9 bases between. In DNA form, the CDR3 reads TGTGCCAGCAGCTTGGGTCCTAACGCCTACGAGCAGTACTTC. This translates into CASSLGPNAYEQYF.

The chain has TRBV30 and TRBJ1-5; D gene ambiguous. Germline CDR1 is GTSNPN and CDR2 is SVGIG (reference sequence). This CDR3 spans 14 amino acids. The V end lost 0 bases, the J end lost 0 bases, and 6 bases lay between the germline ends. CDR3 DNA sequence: TGTGCCTGGAGTGTAAGGTATAGCAATCAGCCCCAGCATTTT. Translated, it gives CAWSVRYSNQPQHF.

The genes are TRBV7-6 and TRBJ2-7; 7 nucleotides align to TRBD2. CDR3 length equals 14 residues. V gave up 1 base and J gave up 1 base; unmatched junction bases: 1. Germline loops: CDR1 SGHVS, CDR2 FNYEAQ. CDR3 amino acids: CASSLERGSYEQYF. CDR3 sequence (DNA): TGTGCCAGCAGCTTAGAGCGGGGTTCCTACGAGCAGTACTTC.

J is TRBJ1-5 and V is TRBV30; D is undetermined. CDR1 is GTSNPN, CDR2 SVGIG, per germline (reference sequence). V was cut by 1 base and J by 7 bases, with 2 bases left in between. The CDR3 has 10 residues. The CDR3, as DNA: TGTGCCTGGAGTGAACAGCCCCAGCATTTT. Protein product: CAWSEQPQHF.